The entry below describes one TCR beta chain. This clonotype turned up a few times. The clone's antigen remains unknown. No qualities accompany the bases; no much larger clone lies one base away. The entry originates in a study of T-cell memory formation after mild COVID-19 (dated by TCRdb to the early 2020s). In the study overall: TCR sequence clusters from the two donors were found to be largely donor specific. The cohort was made up of two young adult volunteers, one female and one male, who were previously healthy. In a couple of donors, T-cell clones that expanded and contracted after mild COVID-19 were tracked by sequencing TCRalpha and TCRbeta repertoires over time. Broader findings and caveats from the paper: From day 15 to 85, contracting clones showed balanced CD4/CD8 phenotypes, whereas a second wave of clones that expanded from day 15 to 37 leaned towards CD4+. The study covered only a couple of mild cases, and larger cohorts including severe cases with pre-infection samples were considered necessary. Whether the second-wave clones peaking on day 37 were SARS-CoV-2 specific was not confirmed. The detection of some responding clones in pre-infection memory suggests that pre-existing cross-reactive memory T cells joined the SARS-CoV-2 response. Contracting CD4+ clones appeared mostly in the CM and EM memory subsets, whereas CD8+ clones were enriched in EMRA.

Reads for this sample came from an Illumina NovaSeq 6000. Using 5'RACE with constant-segment primers, TCRalpha and TCRbeta cDNA libraries were constructed, with sample barcodes and unique molecular identifiers added in the process. RNA was extracted from every sample with Trizol reagent. Amplification of the libraries took two PCR steps, and the second step added a second sample barcode plus Illumina TruSeq adapters. Sequencing of the libraries was done on an Illumina NovaSeq, producing 2 x 150 bp paired-end reads. As for the authors' bioinformatics: Demultiplexing of reads and collapsing into UMI-guided consensus sequences were performed with migec v1.2.7. Using mixcr v2.1.11, the UMI consensuses were aligned to TRA and TRB V and J templates and assembled into clonotypes. Expanded or contracted clonotypes were those called significant by both edgeR and NoisET, with noise models trained on biological replicates. For edgeR calls, the thresholds were a false discovery rate-adjusted p below 0.01 and a log2 fold-change of 1. As an exploratory analysis of dynamics, max-normalized trajectories of the 1000 most abundant clonotypes were examined by PCA with hierarchical clustering. Separately sequenced CD4+ and CD8+ repertoires were used to assign a CD4 or CD8 phenotype to each responding clone. TCRdb took the public reads, trimmed them with fastp at Q25, ran MiXCR for clone calling and kept in-frame beta chains. Identical CDR3 proteins give one entry, which carries the most common genes and DNA. These V and J calls rely on TCRdb rather than the paper's analysis. Recorded for this sample are fewer than 95,000 distinct CDR3 sequences; around 15% of them occurred a single time. The ten largest clones take up about 43% of the sample.

From the germline V gene, CDR1 is MNHEY and CDR2 is SVGAGI. The CDR3 runs 14 amino acids, cysteine and phenylalanine included. Of all the DNA, just the CDR3 is kept, 42 bases in frame from base 1. Trimming removed 4 bases from V and 4 bases from J; the gene matches leave 6 bases unexplained. PBMCs were isolated by Ficoll-Paque density gradient centrifugation. This chain is built from TRBV6-5 and TRBJ1-2, and TRBD1 aligns with 7 junction nucleotides. The origin of this receptor is a man aged 18 to 30 who had mild COVID-19 (a few samples of this study predate the infection). The sample titles of this study are shuffled in the database, so cell type and time point are left out; the donor was told from shared clones. The material sequenced was PBMCs or a T cell subset sorted from them (not recorded which). The DNA sequence reads TGTGCCAGCAGTTCGGACGACAGGGCCTATGGCTACACCTTC. Its protein reads: CASSSDDRAYGYTF.